This T cell receptor beta chain was sequenced for a study of circulating and synovial CD4+ cells in juvenile arthritis. Regarding the study as a whole: T cell genome counts differed by at least an order of magnitude between CPL and CD4 samples. Overlap with synovium rose as more T cells were sequenced.

This table comes from immunoSEQ multiplex PCR, and its TCRdb copy is limited to in-frame clones, with some not included. This table holds some 35,000 clones, roughly 96% found once. The CDR3 contains 15 residues. V lost 1 base and J 5 bases, leaving 13 bases between the germline ends. Germline CDR1 is SGHAT and CDR2 is FQNNGV. In the case of this clone: Antigen specificity is unknown.

The genes are TRBV11-2 and TRBJ2-3, with D maybe TRBD1 (5 bases). This sequence was found in a human donor with juvenile idiopathic arthritis. What was sequenced was CD4+ T cells from blood. As DNA, the CDR3 is TGTGCCAGCAGCTTAGTTGCAGGGTTGGGAGATACGCAGTATTTT. Its translation: CASSLVAGLGDTQYF.